This is a list of T cell receptor beta chains from one sample in a study of post-analysis software for immune sequencing data. In TCRdb, the PCR reads were re-called with MiXCR into one record per CDR3 protein. The sample consists of roughly 600,000 distinct CDR3 sequences, about 40% of them appearing once. The specimen sequenced was blood. Receptors were obtained from a girl aged 5 to 17 with multiple sclerosis. Each CDR3 is given with its conserved first and last residue.

v_call: TRBV7-3
j_call: TRBJ2-1
cdr3_aa: CASSPTPGYHEQFF

v_call: TRBV29-1
j_call: TRBJ1-4
cdr3_aa: CSVGATNEKLFF

v_call: TRBV28
j_call: TRBJ2-4
cdr3_aa: CASSLGIAGGLAKNIQYF

v_call: TRBV30
j_call: NA
cdr3_aa: CAWSVLAGGIEQYF

v_call: TRBV7-2
j_call: TRBJ2-6
cdr3_aa: CASSSARAANVLTF

v_call: TRBV20-1
j_call: TRBJ2-5
cdr3_aa: CSAREDGWETQYF

v_call: TRBV12-3/TRBV12-4
j_call: TRBJ2-1
cdr3_aa: CASSTGLADNEQFF

v_call: TRBV7-9
j_call: TRBJ2-7
cdr3_aa: CASSRTGGIEYEQYF

v_call: TRBV29-1
j_call: TRBJ1-2
cdr3_aa: CSVELVDYGYTF

v_call: TRBV12-3/TRBV12-4
j_call: TRBJ2-4
cdr3_aa: CASSLGLAQEGPLAKNIQYF

v_call: TRBV12-3/TRBV12-4
j_call: TRBJ1-2
cdr3_aa: CASSFSVLLDYGYTF

v_call: TRBV15
j_call: TRBJ2-5
cdr3_aa: CATSRDFAGQGHQETQYF

v_call: TRBV5-1
j_call: TRBJ1-1
cdr3_aa: CASSPGSARDTEAFF

v_call: TRBV12-3/TRBV12-4
j_call: TRBJ2-7
cdr3_aa: CASSFTRWQGSTGVFYEQYF

v_call: TRBV10-3
j_call: TRBJ2-7
cdr3_aa: CAIGQGQGTGEQYF

v_call: TRBV3-1
j_call: TRBJ2-3
cdr3_aa: CASSHSLPTDTQYF

v_call: TRBV6-2/TRBV6-3
j_call: TRBJ1-5
cdr3_aa: CASTAGSNQPQHF

v_call: TRBV12-3/TRBV12-4
j_call: TRBJ2-7
cdr3_aa: CASALGVYEQYF

v_call: TRBV20-1
j_call: TRBJ1-6
cdr3_aa: CSARDGSQGLRNSPLHF

v_call: TRBV5-1
j_call: TRBJ1-2
cdr3_aa: CASSFRGQTNYGYTF

v_call: TRBV2
j_call: TRBJ1-6
cdr3_aa: CASRTGGTNNSPLHF

v_call: TRBV2
j_call: TRBJ2-3
cdr3_aa: CASMNRLTDTQYF

v_call: TRBV4-1
j_call: TRBJ2-1
cdr3_aa: CASSQATSGGASWSYNEQFF

v_call: TRBV2
j_call: TRBJ2-5
cdr3_aa: CAPVVQETQYF

v_call: TRBV20-1
j_call: TRBJ1-1
cdr3_aa: CSARATGAEAFF

v_call: TRBV5-1
j_call: TRBJ2-1
cdr3_aa: CASSADKYNEQFF

v_call: TRBV12-3/TRBV12-4
j_call: TRBJ2-5
cdr3_aa: CASSFSRETQYF

v_call: TRBV7-2
j_call: TRBJ2-2
cdr3_aa: CASSFSGLANTGELFF

v_call: TRBV7-9
j_call: TRBJ1-2
cdr3_aa: CASRLGSYGYTF

v_call: TRBV3-1
j_call: TRBJ1-2
cdr3_aa: CASSQDWDRALHGYTF

v_call: TRBV15
j_call: TRBJ2-5
cdr3_aa: CATSRDQGQETQYF

v_call: TRBV10-1
j_call: TRBJ2-1
cdr3_aa: CASSRGLALDNEQFF

v_call: TRBV3-1
j_call: TRBJ1-1
cdr3_aa: CASSQPGQGKNTEAFF

v_call: TRBV6-5
j_call: TRBJ2-7
cdr3_aa: CASKSGTDSYEQYF

v_call: TRBV13
j_call: TRBJ2-3
cdr3_aa: CASSGTTGTGDWTDTQYF

v_call: TRBV12-3/TRBV12-4
j_call: TRBJ2-5
cdr3_aa: CASSFSRGGALGKTQYF

v_call: TRBV7-2
j_call: TRBJ1-2
cdr3_aa: CASSLAEVDYGYTF

v_call: TRBV3-1
j_call: TRBJ1-5
cdr3_aa: CASSQDNTKLQPQHF

v_call: TRBV5-1
j_call: NA
cdr3_aa: CASSPDPTGTEQYF

v_call: TRBV11-1
j_call: TRBJ1-2
cdr3_aa: CASSSRAADYTF

v_call: TRBV5-1
j_call: TRBJ2-1
cdr3_aa: CASSLDISGVRGSGEQFF

v_call: TRBV6-2/TRBV6-3
j_call: TRBJ1-2
cdr3_aa: CASTLDLIYGYTF

v_call: TRBV29-1
j_call: TRBJ2-7
cdr3_aa: CSVLLVNSSSYEQYF

v_call: TRBV5-8
j_call: TRBJ2-7
cdr3_aa: CASSTGQGRGEQYF

v_call: TRBV29-1
j_call: TRBJ1-1
cdr3_aa: CSPRWGTEAFF

v_call: TRBV5-1
j_call: TRBJ2-5
cdr3_aa: CASNLLGREETQYF

v_call: TRBV12-3/TRBV12-4
j_call: TRBJ2-5
cdr3_aa: CAGSSTRKETQYF

v_call: TRBV12-3/TRBV12-4
j_call: TRBJ2-1
cdr3_aa: CASSLVGWQGNEQFF

v_call: TRBV12-3/TRBV12-4
j_call: TRBJ2-1
cdr3_aa: CASRLTSGGNEQFF

v_call: TRBV12-3/TRBV12-4
j_call: NA
cdr3_aa: CASSGRLGFEQYF

v_call: TRBV20-1
j_call: TRBJ1-1
cdr3_aa: CSARDERAGLNTEAFF